Listed here are 21 T cell receptor beta chains from one sample, sequenced in a study of shared clonotypes between healthy human individuals. The repertoire was sequenced with immunoSEQ multiplex PCR; TCRdb's copy has only in-frame clones and lacks some. The sample yields around 700,000 clones, more than 70% seen once. The sequencing sample was made of memory CD4+ T cells sorted from blood. The subset: CD45RA-negative fraction. These TCRs come from a woman aged 25 to 39 in good health.

Concerning this clone: Other DNA sequences within the sample encode an identical CDR3. This chain joins TRBV7-2 and TRBJ1-5; 9 bases line up with TRBD1. Germline V CDR1 and CDR2: SGHTA, FQGNSA. The CDR3 covers 14 residues. With 5 bases clipped from V and 5 bases from J, the junction kept 4 bases outside the gene matches. The CDR3 sequence: CASSLRDRDQPQHF. The CDR3 DNA is TGTGCCAGCAGCCTAAGGGACAGGGATCAGCCCCAGCATTTT. Based on the CDR3 plus reference TRBV7-2 and TRBJ1-5, the full variable domain is GAGVSQSPSNKVTEKGKDVELRCDPISGHTALYWYRQSLGQGLEFLIYFQGNSAPDKSGLPSDRFSAERTGGSVSTLTIQRTQQEDSAVYLCASSLRDRDQPQHFGDGTRLSIL.

V and J are TRBV28 and TRBJ2-7; a weak D match, TRBD1 (6 bases). The V gene's germline CDR1 is MDHEN and CDR2 SYDVKM. With 3 bases removed from V and 5 bases from J, the gap between germline ends came to 23 bases. The CDR3 is 17 residues long. In DNA, the CDR3 is TGTGCCAGCAGTTTCCCTCCCTGGGGGCGCAGCGTCCACGAGCAGTACTTC. Its protein is CASSFPPWGRSVHEQYF.

This clone was recorded only once. This chain links TRBV11-2 with TRBJ1-6; no firm D call. CDR3 length: 14 amino acids. Germline V gene sequence: CDR1 SGHAT, CDR2 FQNNGV. Trimming removed 5 bases from V and 7 bases from J, with 12 bases in between. The CDR3 region has the DNA TGTGCCAGCAGCGCCATTGGCCGAAATTCACCCCTCCACTTT. It is translated as CASSAIGRNSPLHF.

Only one count was recorded for this clone. The genes are TRBV2 and TRBJ1-5; the match to TRBD1 covers 8 bases. Trimming cost V 7 bases and J 2 bases; bases outside gene matches: 7. The length of the CDR3 is 15 residues. Germline CDR1 reads SNHLY; CDR2 reads FYNNEI. The CDR3 region is CASIETDRGNQPQHF. The CDR3 region has the DNA TGTGCCAGCATAGAAACGGACAGGGGCAATCAGCCCCAGCATTTT.

There are a few counts of this clone. Relative to the germline gene, one junction end is altered; a read error may explain this. The chain uses TRBV6-1 and TRBJ2-7, with 9 nucleotides matching TRBD1. Germline assignment: CDR1 MNHNS and CDR2 SASEGT. The CDR3 runs to 12 residues. CDR3 nucleotides: TGTGCCAGCAGGGCCCCGGACAGGGGTGTCTTTTTC. Translating gives CASRAPDRGVFF.

The genes are TRBV19 and TRBJ1-5; 7 bases line up with TRBD1. Looked up from germline, CDR1 is LNHDA and CDR2 is SQIVND (reference sequence). The CDR3 has 13 residues. Trimming at V came to 8 bases and at J to 3 bases, leaving 4 bases not matched to a gene. The DNA for the CDR3 is TGTGCCAGTGCGGGGACAGACAATCAGCCCCAGCATTTT. It yields the protein CASAGTDNQPQHF.

The rearrangement uses TRBV7-9 and TRBJ1-5; D remains ambiguous. V lost 1 base and J 3 bases, leaving 4 bases between the germline ends. The CDR3 has 13 amino acids. Looked up from germline, CDR1 is SEHNR and CDR2 is FQNEAQ (reference sequence). CDR3 coding DNA: TGTGCCAGCAGCTTAGTTGACAATCAGCCCCAGCATTTT. It yields the protein CASSLVDNQPQHF.

The chain links TRBV7-2 to TRBJ1-1, with D perhaps matching TRBD1 (6 bases). V was trimmed by 4 bases and J by 4 bases, leaving 19 bases between them. Germline values: CDR1 SGHTA, CDR2 FQGNSA. The CDR3 is 16 residues long. The CDR3 protein is CASSSGPIEGGTEAFF. The CDR3 nucleotides are TGTGCCAGCAGCTCCGGTCCAATTGAGGGGGGCACTGAAGCTTTCTTT.

The chain couples TRBV9 to TRBJ2-1; D is possibly TRBD2 (6 bases). Trimming took 4 bases from V and 11 from J, leaving 25 bases between them. Germline values: CDR1 SGDLS, CDR2 YYNGEE. The CDR3 totals 16 residues. CDR3 in amino acids: CASSPTDTSGPLQQFF. In nucleotides, the CDR3 is TGTGCCAGCAGCCCCACCGACACGAGCGGGCCTCTTCAGCAGTTCTTC.

The chain recombines TRBV19 with TRBJ2-7, with TRBD1 matching over 8 bases. CDR1 LNHDA and CDR2 SQIVND come from the germline V gene (reference sequence). The CDR3 is 15 amino acids. Trimming removed 4 bases from V and 3 bases from J; junction bases left unmatched: 8. This CDR3 is CASSRTGTSLYEQYF. In nucleotides, the CDR3 is TGTGCCAGTAGTAGGACAGGGACATCCCTCTACGAGCAGTACTTC.

The rearrangement joins TRBV19 to TRBJ1-1, with 9 bases aligning to TRBD1. Unmatched junction bases numbered 9, after V lost 10 bases and J lost 3 bases. The CDR3 is made up of 14 amino acids. Germline CDR1 and CDR2: LNHDA and SQIVND (reference sequence). The CDR3 region has the DNA TGTGCCACAAACAGGGGGCGGAGGGACACTGAAGCTTTCTTT. Encoded protein: CATNRGRRDTEAFF.

This chain links TRBV19 with TRBJ2-1, with 10 nucleotides matching TRBD2. V trimming: 1 base; J trimming: 4 bases; junction bases outside the gene matches: 7. Germline loops: CDR1 LNHDA, CDR2 SQIVND (reference sequence). The CDR3 is made up of 17 amino acids. The CDR3, as DNA: TGTGCCAGTAGTATAGTTTCTAGCGGGAGCTTTTACAATGAGCAGTTCTTC. Protein product: CASSIVSSGSFYNEQFF.

This clone was seen once. The gene calls are TRBV28 and TRBJ2-7; D possibly corresponds to TRBD1 (6 bases). This CDR3 contains 14 residues. The germline gives CDR1 MDHEN, CDR2 SYDVKM. V was shortened by 7 bases and J by 1 base, with 14 bases between the two germline ends. CDR3 coding DNA: TGTGCCAGCACTCGGGACACCTATTCCTACGAGCAGTACTTC. It yields the protein CASTRDTYSYEQYF.

The V gene is TRBV19, the J gene TRBJ2-1; no reliable D call. V was cut by 2 bases and J by 1 base, with 3 bases left in between. In germline, CDR1 is LNHDA, CDR2 SQIVND (reference sequence). The CDR3 loop spans 13 amino acids. The CDR3 DNA is TGTGCCAGTAGTATAACGTCCTACAATGAGCAGTTCTTC. Translated: CASSITSYNEQFF.

This clone was seen only a few times. The gene calls are TRBV5-1 and TRBJ2-1; 10 bases line up with TRBD1. V gave up 3 bases and J gave up 7 bases; unmatched junction bases: 4. Germline CDR1 is SGHRS and CDR2 is YFSETQ. The length of the CDR3 is 14 residues. CDR3 DNA: TGCGCCAGCAGCTGGGGGACAGGGGCGAATGAGCAGTTCTTC. Its translation: CASSWGTGANEQFF.

V is TRBV5-8 and J is TRBJ1-1, with D maybe TRBD1 (6 bases). Deletions cut 4 bases from V and 5 bases from J, with 15 bases between. The CDR3 totals 14 residues. The germline V gene has CDR1 SGHTS and CDR2 YDEGEE. The CDR3 DNA reads TGTGCCAGCAGCCTGACAGGAGCGAGGACTGAAGCTTTCTTT. Amino acid sequence: CASSLTGARTEAFF.

J is TRBJ2-7 and V is TRBV27; D gene unclear. The CDR3 length is 12 residues. The ends were cut back, 3 bases at V and 5 bases at J, with 8 bases in the middle. CDR1 and CDR2 (germline): MNHEY, SMNVEV (reference sequence). CDR3 residues: CASSFDGHEQYF. The CDR3 DNA reads as TGTGCCAGCAGTTTTGACGGTCACGAGCAGTACTTC.

The chain has TRBV5-5 and TRBJ1-1; D is unresolved. The V gene's germline CDR1 is SGHKS and CDR2 YYEKEE (reference sequence). This CDR3 is 13 amino acids long. The V gene lost 6 bases and the J gene lost 0 bases, with 9 bases spanning the gap. The CDR3 loop reads CASNRLLNTEAFF. CDR3 coding DNA: TGTGCCAGCAATAGGTTGTTGAACACTGAAGCTTTCTTT.

With regard to this clone: Other DNA sequences in the sample encode the same CDR3. The chain couples TRBV20-1 to TRBJ2-5; no firm D call. This CDR3 region has 10 residues. The germline CDR1 and CDR2 sequences are DFQATT and SNEGSKA (reference sequence). V lost 3 bases, J lost 5 bases, and 4 bases lay in between. In DNA, the CDR3 is TGCAGTGCTAGTTACGAGACCCAGTACTTC. Protein product: CSASYETQYF.

In nucleotides, the CDR3 is TGTGCCAGCACCCGTGGGTTAGGGCCTGATGAAAAACTGTTTTTT. This translates into CASTRGLGPDEKLFF. The V and J genes are TRBV5-4 and TRBJ1-4, with D unresolved. Trimming cost V 6 bases and J 6 bases, with 18 bases left between them. Germline CDR1 and CDR2: SGHNT and YYREEE (reference sequence). The CDR3 length is 15 residues.

The chain is built from TRBV7-2 and TRBJ2-3; D could derive from TRBD1 or TRBD2 (6 bases each). Between the trimmed V and J ends, which lost 5 bases and 0 bases, there was a span of 12 bases. The germline V gene encodes CDR1 SGHTA and CDR2 FQGNSA. The CDR3 is 15 amino acids. CDR3 sequence reads: CASSGQRASTDTQYF. As DNA, the CDR3 is TGTGCCAGCAGCGGACAGCGGGCCAGCACAGATACGCAGTATTTT.